The 26 T cell receptor beta chains in this list originate from one sample, sequenced in a study of response to subunit inactivated influenza vaccine. TCRdb analysed the RT-PCR reads with MiXCR anew, one entry per CDR3 protein. In the table there are about 830,000 distinct CDR3 sequences, approximately 17% of which are singletons. The sample consisted of PBMCs from blood, taken about 5 days after vaccination. These receptors all stem from a man in his fifties who received an inactivated influenza vaccine.

This clonotype was seen at least ten times. The J gene is TRBJ2-1, the V gene TRBV7-6; 7 bases agree with TRBD1. Trimming removed 4 bases from V and 6 bases from J; junction bases left unmatched: 12. CDR3 size: 16 residues. Germline CDR1 SGHVS, CDR2 FNYEAQ. CDR3 nucleotide sequence: TGTGCCAGCAGCTATAAGACAGGGAGCGGTGGCAATGAGCAGTTCTTC. Translating it yields CASSYKTGSGGNEQFF.

This clonotype was counted between two and nine times. V gene TRBV25-1 combines with J gene TRBJ2-1, with D possibly matching TRBD2 (7 bases). Germline V gene sequence: CDR1 MGHDK, CDR2 SYGVNS. This CDR3 has 15 residues. The V and J ends lost 4 bases and 5 bases respectively, with 15 bases between them. CDR3 DNA sequence: TGTGCCAGCAGTGCCCTTGGGGAGGGGGACAATGAGCAGTTCTTC. The encoded protein is CASSALGEGDNEQFF.

This sequence joins TRBV7-2 and TRBJ2-3, with 11 bases matching TRBD2. Germline CDR1 is SGHTA and CDR2 is FQGNSA. This CDR3 is built from 15 residues. The J segment lost 5 bases and the V segment lost 0 bases, leaving 1 base of the junction unmatched. In DNA, the CDR3 is TGTGCCAGCAGCTTAGCGACTAGCGGGAAAGATACGCAGTATTTT. Its protein product is CASSLATSGKDTQYF.

The sample holds a few counts of this clonotype. J is TRBJ2-2 and V is TRBV10-3; no reliable D call. This CDR3 spans 16 amino acids. With 7 bases removed from V and 0 bases from J, the gap between germline ends came to 15 bases. The germline V gene encodes CDR1 ENHRY and CDR2 SYGVKD. This CDR3 reads CAITDDRPPNTGELFF. The CDR3 DNA reads as TGTGCCATCACCGATGACCGACCGCCGAACACCGGGGAGCTGTTTTTT.

This rearrangement joins TRBV29-1 to TRBJ1-2; 7 bases align to TRBD1. The CDR3 is made up of 15 amino acids. Unmatched junction bases numbered 12, after V lost 4 bases and J lost 4 bases. Germline V gene sequence: CDR1 SQVTM, CDR2 ANQGSEA. CDR3 loop: CSVVTLRGGGYGYTF. The DNA of the CDR3 is TGCAGCGTTGTTACTTTGAGAGGGGGCGGCTATGGCTACACCTTC.

This clonotype has just a few counts. This chain joins TRBV6-2 or TRBV6-3 and TRBJ2-7; the match to TRBD2 covers 8 bases. The V gene's germline CDR1 is MNHEY and CDR2 SVGEGT. This CDR3 has 14 residues. Losses at the gene ends were 2 bases for V and 6 bases for J; bases not matched to a gene: 6. CDR3 DNA: TGTGCCAGCAGTTACGCGGGACTAGGGCTCGAGCAGTACTTC. The encoded protein is CASSYAGLGLEQYF.

This clonotype showed up many times. The chain combines TRBV12-3 or TRBV12-4 with TRBJ2-5; 8 bases line up with TRBD2. This CDR3 spans 15 amino acids. The V and J ends lost 2 bases and 5 bases, in that order; junction bases with no gene match: 7. CDR3 nucleotides: TGTGCCAGCAGTTTAACCGGGACTAGATGGGAGACCCAGTACTTC. Translation: CASSLTGTRWETQYF.

The chain carries TRBV7-2 and TRBJ1-1, with TRBD1 matching 7 bases. From germline, CDR1 is SGHTA and CDR2 FQGNSA. The CDR3 is made up of 14 amino acids. Losses at the gene ends were 6 bases for V and 6 bases for J; bases not matched to a gene: 10. CDR3 in DNA: TGTGCCAGCAGACTAGACAGGGTGCCCTCTGAAGCTTTCTTT. Translating gives CASRLDRVPSEAFF.

The V and J genes are TRBV20-1 and TRBJ1-2, with D perhaps matching TRBD1 (5 bases). Trimming took 2 bases from V and 8 from J, leaving 18 bases between them. CDR3 length: 14 residues. Looked up from germline, CDR1 is DFQATT and CDR2 is SNEGSKA (reference sequence). The CDR3 DNA reads as TGCAGTGCTAGATTCCAACAGGCCCCTGGGGGCTACACCTTC. This codes for CSARFQQAPGGYTF.

This clonotype was detected only a few times. For the CDR3, the DNA is TGCGCCAGCAGCCAAGGAATAGGGGTTGGCTACACCTTC. This gives the protein CASSQGIGVGYTF. The chain has TRBV4-1 and TRBJ1-2, with D possibly TRBD1 on 5 matching bases. Germline-derived CDR1 and CDR2 are MGHRA and YSYEKL. V lost 1 base and J lost 7, with 10 bases in between. The length of the CDR3 is 13 residues.

Worth noting for this clonotype: A read error may account for a junction end that differs from germline. CDR3 protein: CASSYNWGGPIF. In DNA, the CDR3 is TGTGCCAGCAGCTACAATTGGGGAGGGCCTATCTTC. The V call is TRBV7-2, the J call TRBJ2-1; 7 bases agree with TRBD2. Germline loops: CDR1 SGHTA, CDR2 FQGNSA. The CDR3 sequence is 12 residues long.

There are a few counts of this clonotype. This chain connects TRBV7-9 to TRBJ2-3, with TRBD1 identical over 7 bases. In germline, CDR1 is SEHNR, CDR2 FQNEAQ (reference sequence). V lost 2 bases to trimming and J lost 4 bases; unmatched junction nucleotides: 3. The CDR3 consists of 14 residues. CDR3 amino acids: CASSLNQGADTQYF. For the CDR3, the DNA is TGTGCCAGCAGCTTAAATCAGGGGGCAGATACGCAGTATTTT.

The chain joins TRBV20-1 to TRBJ2-5; weak D call: TRBD1 (6 bases). V was clipped by 3 bases and J by 5 bases, with 19 bases between them. Germline V gene sequence: CDR1 DFQATT, CDR2 SNEGSKA (reference sequence). This CDR3 has 15 amino acids. The CDR3 DNA is TGCAGTGCTAGGGGGGCCGGGACCGGGCCGGAGACCCAGTACTTC. Its protein is CSARGAGTGPETQYF.

This clonotype has more than one count but fewer than ten. The chain couples TRBV12-3 or TRBV12-4 to TRBJ1-6, with a weak D call TRBD1 (6 bases). The CDR3 runs 16 residues. V lost 2 bases, J lost 7 bases, and 15 bases lay in between. CDR3: CASSLSGNRANSPLHF. DNA for the CDR3: TGTGCCAGCAGTTTATCGGGGAACAGGGCAAATTCACCCCTCCACTTT.

This clonotype was counted only a few times. The chain joins TRBV4-3 to TRBJ2-2; possibly TRBD1 for D (6 bases). This CDR3 is 15 amino acids long. CDR1 and CDR2 from the germline V gene are LGHNA and YSLEER. With 4 bases removed from V and 1 base from J, the gap between germline ends came to 10 bases. In DNA form, the CDR3 reads TGCGCCAGCAGCCGAGAGACAGGGAACACCGGGGAGCTGTTTTTT. It specifies CASSRETGNTGELFF.

The chain has TRBV10-3 and TRBJ2-3; D possibly uses TRBD1 or TRBD2 (5 bases each). This CDR3 has 15 amino acids. Germline V CDR1 and CDR2: ENHRY, SYGVKD. The V gene lost 8 bases and the J gene lost 1 base, with 16 bases spanning the gap. CDR3 nucleotide sequence: TGTGCCATCGGTCGAGGGGTGGAGGGCACAGATACGCAGTATTTT. Its translation is CAIGRGVEGTDTQYF.

This clonotype was found many times. The chain recombines TRBV20-1 with TRBJ1-4, with D possibly being TRBD1 (6 bases). V was pared by 3 bases and J by 0 bases, with 20 bases between. The germline CDR1 and CDR2 sequences are DFQATT and SNEGSKA (reference sequence). The CDR3 length is 18 residues. CDR3 amino acids: CSARGLTGDVSTNEKLFF. CDR3 bases: TGCAGTGCTAGGGGGTTGACAGGCGATGTTTCAACTAATGAAAAACTGTTTTTT.

The chain links TRBV3-1 to TRBJ1-3, with D possibly being TRBD1 (5 bases). Per germline, CDR1 LGHDT and CDR2 YNNKEL (reference sequence). Deletions cut 4 bases from V and 4 bases from J, with 14 bases between. The CDR3 spans 15 residues. CDR3 nucleotides: TGTGCCAGCAGCCGGGGGGGTTTGATCGGAAACACCATATATTTT. It encodes CASSRGGLIGNTIYF.

This clonotype was seen many times. The chain uses TRBV20-1 and TRBJ2-3; 12 nucleotides align to TRBD2. Unmatched junction bases numbered 8, after V lost 6 bases and J lost 4 bases. The CDR3 spans 15 residues. CDR1 is DFQATT and CDR2 is SNEGSKA in the germline V gene (reference sequence). The CDR3 here is CSAPRLAGVSDTQYF. The CDR3 coding sequence is TGCAGTGCGCCAAGACTAGCGGGAGTCTCAGATACGCAGTATTTT.

This chain uses TRBV4-2 with TRBJ2-7; no clear D gene. Germline CDR1 and CDR2: LGHNA and YNFKEQ. This CDR3 spans 15 amino acids. V was pared by 1 base and J by 5 bases, with 15 bases between. This chain's CDR3 is CASSQAYGLFNEQYF. DNA of the CDR3: TGTGCCAGCAGCCAAGCGTATGGTCTTTTCAACGAGCAGTACTTC.

This clonotype was seen a handful of times. The rearrangement uses TRBV5-1 and TRBJ1-5, with D uncertain. Deletions cut 3 bases from V and 4 bases from J, with 8 bases between. The germline V gene encodes CDR1 SGHRS and CDR2 YFSETQ. There are 13 residues in the CDR3. The CDR3 DNA follows: TGCGCCAGCAGCTCCGGCACTAATCAGCCCCAGCATTTT. Its protein is CASSSGTNQPQHF.

The rearrangement joins TRBV10-3 to TRBJ1-1; no clear D. V was trimmed by 6 bases and J by 13 bases, leaving 21 bases between them. Germline V gene sequence: CDR1 ENHRY, CDR2 SYGVKD. This CDR3 comprises 13 residues. Here the CDR3 DNA reads TGTGCCATCAGGGAGGAAACCCAATCCCAAGATTTCTTT. It yields the protein CAIREETQSQDFF.

A remark on this clonotype: At one boundary the junction diverges from the germline segment, which might be a read error. This chain joins TRBV4-1 and TRBJ2-1; D is perhaps TRBD1 (5 bases). This CDR3 comprises 18 residues. Germline V gives CDR1 MGHRA, CDR2 YSYEKL. This CDR3 is CAGSRSSSGAHSYNEQFF. The CDR3 nucleotides read TGCGCCGGCAGCCGCTCATCTAGTGGGGCACACTCCTACAATGAGCAGTTCTTC.

The sample holds a few counts of this clonotype. The gene calls are TRBV12-3 or TRBV12-4 and TRBJ1-5, with D possibly being TRBD1 (6 bases). Trimming cost V 5 bases and J 7 bases, with 12 bases left between them. The length of the CDR3 is 13 residues. Here the CDR3 reads CASSGGAEQPQHF. CDR3 coding DNA: TGTGCCAGCAGTGGGGGGGCAGAACAGCCCCAGCATTTT.

The chain combines TRBV20-1 with TRBJ2-6; D gene unclear. The CDR3 has 14 amino acids. Trimming left V 6 bases short and J 4 bases short, with 13 bases between. From germline, CDR1 is DFQATT and CDR2 SNEGSKA (reference sequence). The CDR3 region is CSAPRGSGANVLTF. The CDR3, as DNA: TGCAGTGCCCCCCGAGGTTCAGGGGCCAACGTCCTGACTTTC.

Only a few counts were recorded for this clonotype. The chain is built from TRBV4-1 and TRBJ2-1; TRBD2 might be the D (5 bases). Looked up from germline, CDR1 is MGHRA and CDR2 is YSYEKL. V was trimmed by 1 base and J by 8 bases, leaving 9 bases between them. The CDR3 has 13 residues. DNA for the CDR3: TGCGCCAGCAGCCAAGCGGGAACCGATGAGCAGTTCTTC. As protein: CASSQAGTDEQFF.